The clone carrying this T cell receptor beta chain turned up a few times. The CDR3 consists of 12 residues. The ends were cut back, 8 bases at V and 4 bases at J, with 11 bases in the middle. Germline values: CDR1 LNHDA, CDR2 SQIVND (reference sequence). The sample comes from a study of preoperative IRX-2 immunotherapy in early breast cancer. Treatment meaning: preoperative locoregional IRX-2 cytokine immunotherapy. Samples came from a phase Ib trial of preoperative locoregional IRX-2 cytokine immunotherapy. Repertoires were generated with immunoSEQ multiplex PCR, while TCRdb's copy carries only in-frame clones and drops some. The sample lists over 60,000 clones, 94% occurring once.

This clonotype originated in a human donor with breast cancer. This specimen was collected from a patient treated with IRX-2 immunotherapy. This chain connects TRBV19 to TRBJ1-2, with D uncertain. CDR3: CASSLGFYGYTF. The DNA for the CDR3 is TGTGCCAGTTCTCTGGGGTTCTATGGCTACACCTTC.